The clone carrying this T cell receptor beta chain was seen many times. These data come from a study of T-cell reconstitution after alpha-beta-depleted transplantation in children. Construction of the TCRbeta library involved unique molecular identifiers. MiXCR, run by TCRdb on the PCR reads, gives a single entry per CDR3 protein. The top ten clones hold under 1.2% of a sample with about 640,000 distinct CDR3 sequences, about 15% of them seen once. There are 16 residues in the CDR3. The germline V gene encodes CDR1 SGDLS and CDR2 YYNGEE. Trimming cost V 0 bases and J 4 bases; bases outside gene matches: 1.

The gene calls are TRBV9 and TRBJ1-6; TRBD1 aligns across 10 bases. This receptor was identified in a human donor who donated a stem cell graft to a child with acute myeloid leukemia. The sample here was PBMCs from the stem cell graft donor, taken from the stem cell graft. In nucleotides, the CDR3 is TGTGCCAGCAGCGTAGAGGGACAGGGGTATAATTCACCCCTCCACTTT. It translates to CASSVEGQGYNSPLHF.